This T cell receptor beta chain was observed in a study of T cell responses to AZD1222 COVID-19 vaccine. As for the study in general: It was second doses at about 4 or about 12 weeks that were pooled. General study results and limits: Recipients of two AZD1222 doses showed rising Spike-specific TCR breadth and depth. All repertoire sampling was performed exclusively after the peak T cell response. There were mostly white British donors and more females than males, and clonal diversity was possibly underestimated.

Sequencing was performed with immunoSEQ multiplex PCR; in TCRdb, only in-frame clones are kept and a portion is missing. The profile shows 95,000 to 150,000 clones, about 91% of them singletons. The germline gives CDR1 SGHRS, CDR2 YFSETQ. Trimming removed 0 bases at V and 2 bases at J, with 13 bases between. The CDR3 extends over 16 amino acids. Concerning this clone itself: The antigen is undetermined.

The chain employs TRBV5-1 and TRBJ2-3; D is unresolved. Sample: peripheral blood, taken on day 0 of AZD1222 vaccination. This receptor was obtained from an adult in good health. The CDR3 DNA sequence: TGCGCCAGCAGCTTGGATGGCAGGAAGAACACAGATACGCAGTATTTT. Translating it yields CASSLDGRKNTDTQYF.